The clone carrying this T cell receptor (beta chain) was counted many times. Its matching antigen is unknown. The time point denotes: pre-sensitization, week 0. Treatment here: therapeutic diphenylcyclopropenone sensitization with weekly scalp DPC. This entry is derived from a study of human T cells and chemical hapten exposure. About the study: Upper-back patch tests with 0.01% DPC were read at 6 days. The study enrolled mostly female patients with alopecia areata, totalis or universalis. Findings and limits, study-wide: Expanded TCRs were compared with controls, and the expanded TCRs formed significantly more large CDR3 similarity clusters.

Authors' analysis steps: Across samples, TCR counts had a median of about 88,000 and ranged from 23,224 to 690,600. A single record per CDR3 protein comes from TCRdb applying MiXCR to the RACE reads. What appears here as the V and J calls and clone size reflects TCRdb's work, not the paper's. This sample has 300,000 to 450,000 distinct CDR3 sequences, with approximately 5% found just once. Germline CDR1 reads SQVTM; CDR2 reads ANQGSEA. CDR3 length: 11 residues. Trimming cost V 3 bases and J 7 bases, with 6 bases left between them. The chain carries TRBV29-1 and TRBJ2-2; no reliable D call. Sequencing was performed on whole blood, taken in connection with sensitization to the hapten diphenylcyclopropenone (DPC). This TCR derives from a woman in her forties or fifties with alopecia areata. Some clones in this sample may be carry-over from other donors' samples. The CDR3: CSVDSYGELFF. The DNA for the CDR3 is TGCAGCGTTGATAGTTACGGGGAGCTGTTTTTT.